The clone carrying this T cell receptor beta chain was observed a few times. TCRdb processed the RT-PCR reads anew with MiXCR; each CDR3 protein has one entry. The sample lists about 570,000 distinct CDR3 sequences, about 11% seen once, with 11% in the top ten. Deletions cut 3 bases from V and 8 bases from J, with 16 bases between. This CDR3 comprises 14 residues. Germline-derived CDR1 and CDR2 are DFQATT and SNEGSKA (reference sequence). This record comes from a study of response to subunit inactivated influenza vaccine. In addition, the sample was reused for a study of T cells expressing NK-cell markers. That investigation notes: Synthesis of TCR beta cDNA relied on 5'RACE template switching carrying UMIs.

The TCR originated in a man over 45 who received an inactivated influenza vaccine. This specimen was PBMCs from blood, taken on the day of vaccination. The V call is TRBV20-1, the J call TRBJ1-4, with a tentative D call TRBD1 (5 bases). The CDR3 DNA is TGCAGTGCTAGCAAGGGACGGGTAGGAGAAAAACTGTTTTTT. It translates to CSASKGRVGEKLFF.